This T cell receptor beta chain was identified during a study of OX40 agonist ivuxolimab in advanced cancers. J lost 1 base, V lost 6 bases, and 5 bases had no gene match. Germline assignment: CDR1 LNHDA and CDR2 SQIVND (reference sequence). The CDR3 is 15 amino acids. TCRdb keeps only in-frame clones here, not all; method: immunoSEQ multiplex PCR. The data hold roughly 56,000 clones, with around 82% observed a single time. This material consisted of CD4+ or CD8+ T cells sorted from blood, taken in a trial of the OX40 agonist ivuxolimab. The chain joins TRBV19 to TRBJ1-5, with 8 bases lining up with TRBD1. This TCR was sampled from an adult with an advanced solid tumor such as melanoma, head and neck, liver or kidney cancer. The CDR3 DNA reads as TGTGCCAGTAGACAGGACAGGGCCAGCAATCAGCCCCAGCATTTT. It translates to CASRQDRASNQPQHF.